This T cell receptor beta chain comes out of a study of Ad26.COV2.S vaccination and SARS-CoV-2 variants. General observations from the study: Considerable breadth of spike-specific CD8+ and CD4+ T cell responses has reportedly been documented following vaccination.

The protocol was immunoSEQ multiplex PCR, while the TCRdb copy is restricted to in-frame clones and leaves out a portion. The repertoire has some 350,000 clones, under 95% of them found once; the top ten carry around 4%. Comment on this clone: Its antigen remains unknown.

Germline assignment: CDR1 ENHRY and CDR2 SYGVKD. The V end was cut by 0 bases, the J end by 2 bases, with 16 bases between. This CDR3 spans 17 amino acids. The sequenced sample was peripheral blood, obtained after recovery from COVID-19. V usage is TRBV10-3 and J usage is TRBJ1-2, with D tentatively TRBD1 (6 bases). The receptor's source is a human donor who had recovered from COVID-19. Written as DNA, the CDR3 is TGTGCCATCAGTGAGTCCCTACTTGCAGGGGAGAACTATGGCTACACCTTC. Residues: CAISESLLAGENYGYTF.